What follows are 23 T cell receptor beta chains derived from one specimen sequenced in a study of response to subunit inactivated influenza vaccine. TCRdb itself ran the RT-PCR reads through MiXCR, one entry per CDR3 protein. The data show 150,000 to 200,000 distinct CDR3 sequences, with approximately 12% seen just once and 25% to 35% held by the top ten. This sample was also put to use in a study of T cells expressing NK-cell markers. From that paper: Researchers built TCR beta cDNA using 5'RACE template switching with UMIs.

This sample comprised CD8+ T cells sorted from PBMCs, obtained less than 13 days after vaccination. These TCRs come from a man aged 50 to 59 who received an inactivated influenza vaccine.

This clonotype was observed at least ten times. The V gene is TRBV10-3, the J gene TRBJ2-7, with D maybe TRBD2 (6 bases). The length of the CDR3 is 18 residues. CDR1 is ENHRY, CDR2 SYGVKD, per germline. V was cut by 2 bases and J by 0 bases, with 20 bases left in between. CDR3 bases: TGTGCCATCAGTGAGGGGGGAGACGTCGGAGGGGTCTCCTACGAGCAGTACTTC. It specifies CAISEGGDVGGVSYEQYF.

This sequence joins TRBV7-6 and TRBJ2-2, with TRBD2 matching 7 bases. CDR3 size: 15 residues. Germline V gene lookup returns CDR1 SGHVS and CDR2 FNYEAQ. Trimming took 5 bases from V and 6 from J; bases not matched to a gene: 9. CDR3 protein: CASSPSGREPGELFF. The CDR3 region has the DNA TGTGCCAGCAGCCCTAGCGGCCGGGAGCCCGGGGAGCTGTTTTTT. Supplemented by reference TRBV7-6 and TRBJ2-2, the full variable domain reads GAGVSQSPRYKVTKRGQDVALRCDPISGHVSLYWYRQALGQGPEFLTYFNYEAQQDKSGLPNDRFSAERPEGSISTLTIQRTEQRDSAMYRCASSPSGREPGELFFGEGSRLTVL.

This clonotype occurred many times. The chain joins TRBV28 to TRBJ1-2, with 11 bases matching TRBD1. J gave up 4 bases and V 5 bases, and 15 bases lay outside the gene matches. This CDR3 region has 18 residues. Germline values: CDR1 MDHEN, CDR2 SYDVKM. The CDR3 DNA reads TGTGCCAGCAGTGGCCGTGAGGGACAGGGGGAAGATTTCTATGGCTACACCTTC. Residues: CASSGREGQGEDFYGYTF.

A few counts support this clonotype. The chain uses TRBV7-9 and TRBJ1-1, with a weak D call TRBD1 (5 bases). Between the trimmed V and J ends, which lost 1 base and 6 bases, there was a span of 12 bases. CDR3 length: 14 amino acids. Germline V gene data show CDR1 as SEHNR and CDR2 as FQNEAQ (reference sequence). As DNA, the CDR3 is TGTGCCAGCAGCTTAGGAGGAGGGGTGGCTGAAGCTTTCTTT. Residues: CASSLGGGVAEAFF.

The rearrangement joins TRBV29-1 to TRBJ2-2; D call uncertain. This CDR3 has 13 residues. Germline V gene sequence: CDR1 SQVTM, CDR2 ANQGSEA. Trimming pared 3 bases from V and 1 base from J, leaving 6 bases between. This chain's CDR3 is CSVDGENTGELFF. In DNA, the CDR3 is TGCAGCGTTGATGGGGAGAACACCGGGGAGCTGTTTTTT.

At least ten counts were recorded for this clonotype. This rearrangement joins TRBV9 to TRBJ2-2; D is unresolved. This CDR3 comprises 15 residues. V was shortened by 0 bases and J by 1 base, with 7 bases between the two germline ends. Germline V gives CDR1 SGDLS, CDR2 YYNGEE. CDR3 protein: CASSVVPLNTGELFF. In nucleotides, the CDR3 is TGTGCCAGCAGCGTAGTCCCCCTGAACACCGGGGAGCTGTTTTTT.

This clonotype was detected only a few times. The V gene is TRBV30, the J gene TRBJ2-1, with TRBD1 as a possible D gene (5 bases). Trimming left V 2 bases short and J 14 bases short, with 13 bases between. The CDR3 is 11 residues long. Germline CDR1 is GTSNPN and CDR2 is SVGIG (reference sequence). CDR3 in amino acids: CAWSLGAEEFF. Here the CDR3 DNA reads TGTGCCTGGAGTCTAGGGGCGGAAGAGTTCTTC.

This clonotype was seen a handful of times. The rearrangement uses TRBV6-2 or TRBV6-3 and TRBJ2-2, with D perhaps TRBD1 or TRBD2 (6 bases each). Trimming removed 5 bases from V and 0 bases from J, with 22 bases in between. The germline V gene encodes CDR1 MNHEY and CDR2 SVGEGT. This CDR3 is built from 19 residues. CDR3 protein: CASSPTLWGATTNTGELFF. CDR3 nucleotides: TGTGCCAGCAGTCCAACCCTATGGGGGGCAACAACGAACACCGGGGAGCTGTTTTTT.

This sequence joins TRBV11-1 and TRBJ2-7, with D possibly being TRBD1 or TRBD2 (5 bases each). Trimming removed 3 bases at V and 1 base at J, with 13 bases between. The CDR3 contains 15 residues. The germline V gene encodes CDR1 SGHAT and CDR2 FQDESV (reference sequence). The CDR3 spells CASSFSGTESYEQYF. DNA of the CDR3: TGTGCCAGCAGCTTCTCCGGGACGGAGTCCTACGAGCAGTACTTC.

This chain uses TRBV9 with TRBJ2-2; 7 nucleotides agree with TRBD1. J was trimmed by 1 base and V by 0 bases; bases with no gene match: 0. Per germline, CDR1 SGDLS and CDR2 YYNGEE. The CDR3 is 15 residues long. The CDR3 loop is CASSVGQGNTGELFF. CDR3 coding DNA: TGTGCCAGCAGCGTAGGACAGGGGAACACCGGGGAGCTGTTTTTT.

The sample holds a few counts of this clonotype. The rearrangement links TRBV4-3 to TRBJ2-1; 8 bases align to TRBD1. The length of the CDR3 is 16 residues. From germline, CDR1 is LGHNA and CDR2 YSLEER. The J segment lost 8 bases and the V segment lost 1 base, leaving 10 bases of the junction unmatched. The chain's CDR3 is CASSQGPQGVRDEQFF. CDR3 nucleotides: TGCGCCAGCAGCCAAGGACCACAGGGGGTACGGGATGAGCAGTTCTTC.

CDR3 loop: CASSLTPSAYEQYF. CDR3 bases: TGTGCCAGCAGCTTAACCCCTAGCGCCTACGAGCAGTACTTC. The rearrangement links TRBV7-6 to TRBJ2-7; possibly TRBD2 for D (6 bases). Looked up from germline, CDR1 is SGHVS and CDR2 is FNYEAQ. Trimming pared 2 bases from V and 2 bases from J, leaving 10 bases between. The CDR3 is 14 amino acids.

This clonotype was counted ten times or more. CDR3 in DNA: TGTGCCAGCAGCTGGACTAACACTGAAGCTTTCTTT. Its protein product is CASSWTNTEAFF. The chain recombines TRBV12-3 or TRBV12-4 with TRBJ1-1, with no clear D. V lost 6 bases to trimming and J lost 2 bases, with 7 bases between them. This CDR3 contains 12 residues.

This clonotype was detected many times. In DNA, the CDR3 is TGTGCCAGCTCACCAGACGCCGCTGGCAATCAGCCCCAGCATTTT. This gives the protein CASSPDAAGNQPQHF. The chain uses TRBV18 and TRBJ1-5; D ambiguous. The germline V and J ends were trimmed by 2 bases and 2 bases, with 10 bases remaining between them. The CDR3 length is 15 residues. Germline CDR1 and CDR2: KGHSH and LQKENI.

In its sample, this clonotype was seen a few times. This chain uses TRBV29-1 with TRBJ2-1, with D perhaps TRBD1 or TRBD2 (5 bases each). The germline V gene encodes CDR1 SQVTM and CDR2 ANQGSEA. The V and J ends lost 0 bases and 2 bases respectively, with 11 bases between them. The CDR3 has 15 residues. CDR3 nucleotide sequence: TGCAGCGTTGAAGATCGGGGCGGCCCCTACAATGAGCAGTTCTTC. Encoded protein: CSVEDRGGPYNEQFF.

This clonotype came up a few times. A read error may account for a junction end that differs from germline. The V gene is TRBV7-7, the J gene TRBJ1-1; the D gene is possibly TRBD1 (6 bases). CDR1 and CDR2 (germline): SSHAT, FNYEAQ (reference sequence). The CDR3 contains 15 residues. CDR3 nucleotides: TGTGCTAGCAGCCCAATTGGGGCAGGGGCCACTGAAGCTTTCTTT. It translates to CASSPIGAGATEAFF.

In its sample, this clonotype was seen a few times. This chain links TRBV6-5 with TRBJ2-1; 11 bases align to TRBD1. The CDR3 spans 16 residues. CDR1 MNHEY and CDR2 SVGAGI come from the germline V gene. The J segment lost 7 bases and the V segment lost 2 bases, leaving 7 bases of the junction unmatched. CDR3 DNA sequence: TGTGCCAGCAGTTACCCGACCGGGACAGGGGGGAATGAGCAGTTCTTC. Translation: CASSYPTGTGGNEQFF.

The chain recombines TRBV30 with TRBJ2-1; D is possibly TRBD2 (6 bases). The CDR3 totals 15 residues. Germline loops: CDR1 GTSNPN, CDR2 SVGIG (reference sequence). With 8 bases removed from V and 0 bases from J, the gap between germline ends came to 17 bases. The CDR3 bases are TGTGCCGTAACTCGTTCTAGCGTCTCCTACAATGAGCAGTTCTTC. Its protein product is CAVTRSSVSYNEQFF.

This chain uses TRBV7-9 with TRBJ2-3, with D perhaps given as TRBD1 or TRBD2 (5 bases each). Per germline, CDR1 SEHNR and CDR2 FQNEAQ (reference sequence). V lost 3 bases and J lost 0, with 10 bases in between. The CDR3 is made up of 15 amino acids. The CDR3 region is CASSFGTTSTDTQYF. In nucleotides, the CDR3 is TGTGCCAGCAGCTTCGGGACGACTAGCACAGATACGCAGTATTTT.

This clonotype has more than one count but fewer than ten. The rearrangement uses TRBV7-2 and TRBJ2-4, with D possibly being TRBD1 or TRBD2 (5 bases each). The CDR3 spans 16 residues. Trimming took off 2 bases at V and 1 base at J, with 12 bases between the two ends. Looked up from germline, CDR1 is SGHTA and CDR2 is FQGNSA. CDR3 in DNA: TGTGCCAGCAGCTTACGGGATAGGGGTGCCAAAAACATTCAGTACTTC. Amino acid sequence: CASSLRDRGAKNIQYF.

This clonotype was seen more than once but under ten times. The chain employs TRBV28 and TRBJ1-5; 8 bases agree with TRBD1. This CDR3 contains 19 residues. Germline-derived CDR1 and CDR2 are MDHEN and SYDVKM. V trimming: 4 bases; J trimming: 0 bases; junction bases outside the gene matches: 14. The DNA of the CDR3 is TGTGCCAGCAGTTCCCTGGACAGGGTTGAGGTGCTTAGCAATCAGCCCCAGCATTTT. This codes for CASSSLDRVEVLSNQPQHF.

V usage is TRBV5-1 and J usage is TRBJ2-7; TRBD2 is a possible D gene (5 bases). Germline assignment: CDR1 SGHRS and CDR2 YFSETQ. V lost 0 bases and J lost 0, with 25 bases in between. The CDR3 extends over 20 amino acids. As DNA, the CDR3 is TGCGCCAGCAGCTTGGCCGGGGTACGACGGACTGAGTCTAGCTCCTACGAGCAGTACTTC. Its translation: CASSLAGVRRTESSSYEQYF.

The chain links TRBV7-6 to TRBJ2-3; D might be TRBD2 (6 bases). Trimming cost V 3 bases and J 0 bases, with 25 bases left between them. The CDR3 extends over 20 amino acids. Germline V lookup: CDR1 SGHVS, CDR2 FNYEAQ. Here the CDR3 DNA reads TGTGCCAGCAGCTTCCCGATACTAGCCGAAAGACATTCTAGCACAGATACGCAGTATTTT. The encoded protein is CASSFPILAERHSSTDTQYF. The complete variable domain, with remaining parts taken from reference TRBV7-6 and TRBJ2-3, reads GAGVSQSPRYKVTKRGQDVALRCDPISGHVSLYWYRQALGQGPEFLTYFNYEAQQDKSGLPNDRFSAERPEGSISTLTIQRTEQRDSAMYRCASSFPILAERHSSTDTQYFGPGTRLTVL.